The subject of this entry is one TCR beta chain. Authors' data handling: Researchers report that nucleated cell counts were estimated from reference gene primer amplification. The repertoire was sequenced with immunoSEQ multiplex PCR; TCRdb's copy has only in-frame clones and lacks some. V, J and clone size derive from that table, while D and trimming were established from the DNA sequence. The repertoire consists of about 140,000 clones, with over 75% occurring once and the leading ten covering around 2.9%. The CDR3 is 14 residues long. The germline gives CDR1 SGHNT, CDR2 YYREEE (reference sequence). With 0 bases removed from V and 2 bases from J, the gap between germline ends came to 8 bases. These data come from a study of blood T cell repertoires in COVID-19. Looking at the study overall: From the United States, Italy and Spain came samples of acute and convalescent COVID-19. Sources were T cells, B-cell-depleted T cells, or PBMCs; the material itself was cDNA or gDNA.

The receptor comes from a middle-aged man with acute or convalescent COVID-19. The V call is TRBV5-4, the J call TRBJ2-5, with TRBD1 as a possible D gene (5 bases). Material for sequencing was peripheral blood. The CDR3 region is CASSLAQGQETQYF. CDR3 nucleotide sequence: TGTGCCAGCAGCTTGGCGCAGGGACAAGAGACCCAGTACTTC.